Below, 31 T cell receptor beta chains from the same sample are listed, as sequenced in a study of cytomegalovirus exposure and HLA in healthy donors. The primer mix had 60 Vbeta and 13 Jbeta primers. Profiled with immunoSEQ multiplex PCR; TCRdb holds only in-frame clones, not every one. The sample has about 52,000 clones. The sequencing input was PBMCs. These receptors all come from a woman aged 55-69 years in good health and CMV-seropositive.

The chain joins TRBV5-1 to TRBJ1-3; 8 bases match TRBD1. Looked up from germline, CDR1 is SGHRS and CDR2 is YFSETQ. Trimming cost V 4 bases and J 1 base; bases outside gene matches: 7. This CDR3 has 16 residues. As DNA, the CDR3 is TGCGCCAGCAGCAGCACAGGGGGGGGGTCTGGAAACACCATATATTTT. Its protein is CASSSTGGGSGNTIYF.

The CDR3 region is CASSYSGQSAYEQYF. Here the CDR3 DNA reads TGTGCCAGCAGTTACTCCGGACAGAGCGCCTACGAGCAGTACTTC. The chain carries TRBV6-5 and TRBJ2-7; TRBD1 is a possible D gene (6 bases). V was pared by 0 bases and J by 2 bases, with 11 bases between. CDR3 size: 15 residues. Germline lookup yields CDR1 MNHEY and CDR2 SVGAGI.

The gene calls are TRBV18 and TRBJ1-5, with TRBD1 identical over 7 bases. Per germline, CDR1 KGHSH and CDR2 LQKENI. Unmatched junction bases numbered 5, after V lost 4 bases and J lost 2 bases. CDR3 length: 15 amino acids. The CDR3 coding sequence is TGTGCCAGCTCACTACTGGGACAGCGCAATCAGCCCCAGCATTTT. It encodes CASSLLGQRNQPQHF.

The CDR3 nucleotides are TGTGCCAGCAGCTCCGGGACTAGCGGTGGAGGTACGCAGTATTTT. This codes for CASSSGTSGGGTQYF. The chain has TRBV11-2 and TRBJ2-3, with TRBD2 matching 11 bases. This CDR3 has 15 amino acids. The V gene end was trimmed by 4 bases and the J gene end by 8 bases; junction bases not matched to a gene: 8. Germline V gene lookup returns CDR1 SGHAT and CDR2 FQNNGV.

In DNA, the CDR3 is TGCGCCAGCAGGCCCGGGACAGGGGACGGCTATACGCAGTATTTT. Its translation is CASRPGTGDGYTQYF. V usage is TRBV5-1 and J usage is TRBJ2-3, with 10 bases lining up with TRBD1. The CDR3 sequence is 15 residues long. Germline values: CDR1 SGHRS, CDR2 YFSETQ. The junction had 10 bases not matched to a gene; V was cut back by 5 bases and J by 7 bases.

The J gene is TRBJ2-5, the V gene TRBV11-3; TRBD1 might be the D (6 bases). This CDR3 contains 15 residues. Germline assignment: CDR1 SGHNT and CDR2 YENEEA. V gave up 0 bases and J gave up 5 bases, with 13 bases separating them. The CDR3 here is CASSLDSGVEETQYF. For the CDR3, the DNA is TGTGCCAGCAGCTTAGATTCAGGGGTTGAGGAGACCCAGTACTTC.

This chain joins TRBV5-1 and TRBJ2-2; 14 positions match TRBD2. CDR1 SGHRS and CDR2 YFSETQ come from the germline V gene. J was trimmed by 7 bases and V by 1 base; bases with no gene match: 3. The CDR3 loop spans 16 amino acids. CDR3 sequence: CASSLRLAGGLGELFF. The CDR3 bases are TGCGCCAGCAGCTTGCGACTAGCGGGGGGGCTCGGGGAGCTGTTTTTT. The full variable domain, completed using reference TRBV5-1 and TRBJ2-2, is KAGVTQTPRYLIKTRGQQVTLSCSPISGHRSVSWYQQTPGQGLQFLFEYFSETQRNKGNFPGRFSGRQFSNSRSEMNVSTLELGDSALYLCASSLRLAGGLGELFFGEGSRLTVL.

This rearrangement joins TRBV15 to TRBJ1-1; D not resolved. V was clipped by 0 bases and J by 2 bases, with 10 bases between them. This CDR3 is 15 amino acids long. CDR1 is LNHNV, CDR2 YYDKDF, per germline (reference sequence). The CDR3 region has the DNA TGTGCCACCAGCAGAGATAGCGCTTCCAACACTGAAGCTTTCTTT. This gives the protein CATSRDSASNTEAFF.

The chain is built from TRBV9 and TRBJ2-1; 7 bases are a match to TRBD1. V lost 4 bases and J lost 10; bases outside the gene matches: 5. Germline-derived CDR1 and CDR2 are SGDLS and YYNGEE. The CDR3 covers 12 residues. CDR3 amino acids: CASSQGGFEQFF. CDR3 nucleotides: TGTGCCAGCAGCCAAGGGGGCTTCGAGCAGTTCTTC.

This chain uses TRBV5-1 with TRBJ2-3; 10 bases line up with TRBD2. CDR1 is SGHRS, CDR2 YFSETQ, per germline. V shed 4 bases and J 6 bases; nucleotides not matched to a gene: 11. The CDR3 loop spans 16 amino acids. CDR3 sequence reads: CASSGLTSGVRDTQYF. The DNA of the CDR3 is TGCGCCAGCAGCGGCCTTACTAGCGGGGTTAGGGATACGCAGTATTTT.

The chain joins TRBV19 to TRBJ1-5; 7 positions agree with TRBD1. Trimming removed 4 bases from V and 5 bases from J; junction bases left unmatched: 11. CDR3 length: 16 amino acids. Germline V lookup: CDR1 LNHDA, CDR2 SQIVND (reference sequence). CDR3 DNA sequence: TGTGCCAGTAGTACCGGTCGGACAGGTAACTATCAGCCCCAGCATTTT. Amino acid sequence: CASSTGRTGNYQPQHF.

V is TRBV4-3 and J is TRBJ2-7; 9 bases are shared with TRBD1. J lost 2 bases, V lost 3 bases, and 5 bases had no gene match. The CDR3 spans 15 residues. Germline V gives CDR1 LGHNA, CDR2 YSLEER. CDR3 DNA: TGCGCCAGCAGCCAGGACAGGGGATTAGCCTACGAGCAGTACTTC. It specifies CASSQDRGLAYEQYF.

The chain links TRBV27 to TRBJ2-1; 7 bases line up with TRBD2. The J segment lost 6 bases and the V segment lost 1 base, leaving 3 bases of the junction unmatched. The CDR3 spans 14 residues. Germline CDR1 is MNHEY and CDR2 is SMNVEV (reference sequence). Here the CDR3 reads CASSLWLAANEQFF. CDR3 nucleotides: TGTGCCAGCAGTTTATGGCTAGCGGCCAATGAGCAGTTCTTC.

The chain joins TRBV29-1 to TRBJ1-2, with D perhaps TRBD1 (5 bases). V dropped 4 bases and J dropped 1 base, with 22 bases sitting between them. The CDR3 is made up of 17 amino acids. From germline, CDR1 is SQVTM and CDR2 ANQGSEA. The CDR3 spells CSVGLVGAGNHNYGYTF. As DNA, the CDR3 is TGCAGCGTTGGTCTCGTCGGGGCGGGGAACCATAACTATGGCTACACCTTC.

This chain joins TRBV5-4 and TRBJ2-5, with 13 bases that match TRBD2. This CDR3 is built from 16 residues. Germline values: CDR1 SGHNT, CDR2 YYREEE (reference sequence). V trimming: 2 bases; J trimming: 3 bases; junction bases outside the gene matches: 4. DNA for the CDR3: TGTGCCAGCAGCTTAAGGACTAGCGGGGGAAAAGAGACCCAGTACTTC. It codes for CASSLRTSGGKETQYF. Based on the CDR3 plus reference TRBV5-4 and TRBJ2-5, the full variable domain is ETGVTQSPTHLIKTRGQQVTLRCSSQSGHNTVSWYQQALGQGPQFIFQYYREEENGRGNFPPRFSGLQFPNYSSELNVNALELDDSALYLCASSLRTSGGKETQYFGPGTRLLVL.

This sequence joins TRBV6-5 and TRBJ1-1; D call uncertain. V was shortened by 5 bases and J by 0 bases, with 7 bases between the two germline ends. The CDR3 spans 13 residues. Per germline, CDR1 MNHEY and CDR2 SVGAGI. Here the CDR3 DNA reads TGTGCCAGCAGTCCCTTTTTGAACACTGAAGCTTTCTTT. This translates into CASSPFLNTEAFF.

This chain joins TRBV15 and TRBJ1-5; TRBD1 matches at 7 bases. The CDR3 is 15 residues long. V trimming: 4 bases; J trimming: 3 bases; junction bases outside the gene matches: 6. Germline CDR1 reads LNHNV; CDR2 reads YYDKDF (reference sequence). The CDR3 sequence: CATSTTGTVNQPQHF. CDR3 DNA: TGTGCCACCAGCACGACCGGGACAGTCAATCAGCCCCAGCATTTT.

The chain employs TRBV6-5 and TRBJ1-1, with D tentatively TRBD1 (5 bases). The germline V and J ends were trimmed by 4 bases and 3 bases, with 12 bases remaining between them. The CDR3 contains 14 residues. Germline V gene sequence: CDR1 MNHEY, CDR2 SVGAGI. CDR3 region: CASSFFRGDTEAFF. The CDR3 DNA reads as TGTGCCAGCAGTTTTTTTCGGGGGGACACTGAAGCTTTCTTT.

The rearrangement joins TRBV7-2 to TRBJ2-2, with 10 bases lining up with TRBD1. V was pared by 4 bases and J by 5 bases, with 4 bases of the junction left unmatched. The CDR3 is 15 amino acids. Per the germline V gene, CDR1 is SGHTA and CDR2 is FQGNSA. The CDR3 region has the DNA TGTGCCAGCAGCTCGTGGACAGGGGGAACCGGGGAGCTGTTTTTT. This encodes CASSSWTGGTGELFF. The full variable domain, its missing parts supplied by reference TRBV7-2 and TRBJ2-2, is GAGVSQSPSNKVTEKGKDVELRCDPISGHTALYWYRQSLGQGLEFLIYFQGNSAPDKSGLPSDRFSAERTGGSVSTLTIQRTQQEDSAVYLCASSSWTGGTGELFFGEGSRLTVL.

This sequence joins TRBV13 and TRBJ2-2; 12 bases are a match to TRBD2. The trim removed 5 bases at V and 2 bases at J, leaving 12 bases unmatched. The V gene's germline CDR1 is PRHDT and CDR2 FYEKMQ (reference sequence). The CDR3 totals 19 residues. The CDR3 bases are TGTGCCAGCAGCCCGATCCGACTAGCGGGGGATTTCAACACCGGGGAGCTGTTTTTT. Its protein is CASSPIRLAGDFNTGELFF.

The chain has TRBV19 and TRBJ2-7; D perhaps matches TRBD2 (5 bases). CDR1 and CDR2 from the germline V gene are LNHDA and SQIVND (reference sequence). The CDR3 loop spans 15 amino acids. Trimming removed 5 bases at V and 1 base at J, with 15 bases between. In DNA form, the CDR3 reads TGTGCCAGTAGTCCCGTTGAGGGTACGTCCTACGAGCAGTACTTC. Protein: CASSPVEGTSYEQYF. Looking up the rest from reference TRBV19 and TRBJ2-7 gives the full variable domain: DGGITQSPKYLFRKEGQNVTLSCEQNLNHDAMYWYRQDPGQGLRLIYYSQIVNDFQKGDIAEGYSVSREKKESFPLTVTSAQKNPTAFYLCASSPVEGTSYEQYFGPGTRLTVT.

The chain recombines TRBV7-9 with TRBJ1-4; the match to TRBD1 covers 9 bases. V dropped 6 bases and J dropped 6; count of bases not matched to a gene: 8. Per the germline V gene, CDR1 is SEHNR and CDR2 is FQNEAQ (reference sequence). The CDR3 has 15 residues. The CDR3 nucleotides are TGTGCCAGCAGAGCCAACAGGGGGCGTGATGAAAAACTGTTTTTT. Protein: CASRANRGRDEKLFF.

J is TRBJ2-5 and V is TRBV5-1; D uncertain. Trimming shortened V by 0 bases and J by 1 base, and 4 bases separated the two germline ends. Germline CDR1 and CDR2: SGHRS and YFSETQ. This CDR3 is built from 13 residues. CDR3 loop: CASSLGSQETQYF. CDR3 DNA sequence: TGCGCCAGCAGCTTGGGTAGCCAAGAGACCCAGTACTTC.

Regarding this clone: The junction shows a germline mismatch at one end, possibly a read error. The identical CDR3 is also encoded by other nucleotide sequences in the sample. The genes are TRBV7-9 and TRBJ1-6, with TRBD1 identical over 9 bases. The CDR3 has 14 residues. CDR1 is SEHNR, CDR2 FQNEAQ, per germline (reference sequence). Here the CDR3 reads CASSSGTGSSPLHF. CDR3 sequence (DNA): TGTGCCAGCAGCTCCGGGACAGGGAGTTCACCCCTACACTTT.

The chain is built from TRBV4-1 and TRBJ2-6; 7 nucleotides agree with TRBD2. V shed 3 bases, J shed 2 bases, and the junction held 4 bases outside the gene matches. Germline assignment: CDR1 MGHRA and CDR2 YSYEKL. CDR3 size: 16 residues. The CDR3 nucleotides read TGCGCCAGCAGCCAGGGGGGGATTACTGGGGCCAACGTCCTGACTTTC. Its translation: CASSQGGITGANVLTF.

This chain links TRBV28 with TRBJ1-1, with TRBD1 matching over 10 bases. The CDR3 length is 15 residues. The ends lost 3 bases at V and 4 bases at J; junction bases unmatched: 5. Germline values: CDR1 MDHEN, CDR2 SYDVKM. The CDR3: CASSFWTGGATEAFF. The CDR3 nucleotides read TGTGCCAGCAGTTTTTGGACAGGGGGTGCCACTGAAGCTTTCTTT.

The chain uses TRBV5-5 and TRBJ2-2; 7 nucleotides agree with TRBD1. V gave up 4 bases and J gave up 2 bases; unmatched junction bases: 5. Germline assignment: CDR1 SGHKS and CDR2 YYEKEE (reference sequence). The CDR3 runs 15 residues. The CDR3 DNA reads TGTGCCAGCAGCATGGGACAGATTAACACCGGGGAGCTGTTTTTT. Protein sequence: CASSMGQINTGELFF.

The chain links TRBV5-5 to TRBJ1-5, with TRBD1 matching over 7 bases. This CDR3 contains 14 residues. The junction had 4 bases not matched to a gene; V was cut back by 3 bases and J by 4 bases. Germline loops: CDR1 SGHKS, CDR2 YYEKEE (reference sequence). CDR3 amino acids: CASSSGTANQPQHF. DNA of the CDR3: TGTGCCAGCAGCTCGGGGACAGCGAATCAGCCCCAGCATTTT. Using reference TRBV5-5 and TRBJ1-5 for the parts outside the CDR3, the full variable domain is DAGVTQSPTHLIKTRGQQVTLRCSPISGHKSVSWYQQVLGQGPQFIFQYYEKEERGRGNFPDRFSARQFPNYSSELNVNALLLGDSALYLCASSSGTANQPQHFGDGTRLSIL.

This chain joins TRBV15 and TRBJ1-2; D is ambiguous. CDR1 is LNHNV, CDR2 YYDKDF, per germline (reference sequence). Trimming took 0 bases from V and 6 from J, leaving 17 bases between them. The CDR3 consists of 16 residues. The DNA for the CDR3 is TGTGCCACCAGCAGAGATGCGGTCAGCCGGTTTGATGGCTACACCTTC. Protein product: CATSRDAVSRFDGYTF. The whole variable domain, remainder taken from reference TRBV15 and TRBJ1-2, is DAMVIQNPRYQVTQFGKPVTLSCSQTLNHNVMYWYQQKSSQAPKLLFHYYDKDFNNEADTPDNFQSRRPNTSFCFLDIRSPGLGDTAMYLCATSRDAVSRFDGYTFGSGTRLTVV.

This rearrangement joins TRBV25-1 to TRBJ2-5; 8 bases map to TRBD1. Germline CDR1 and CDR2: MGHDK and SYGVNS. Unmatched junction bases numbered 13, after V lost 8 bases and J lost 11 bases. CDR3 length equals 13 residues. This CDR3 reads CASYPGQGPHQYF. The DNA of the CDR3 is TGTGCCAGCTACCCAGGACAGGGTCCTCATCAGTACTTC.

As for this clone: One end of the junction does not line up with germline, which may come from a read error. The J gene is TRBJ1-6, the V gene TRBV4-1; D not certain. The germline CDR1 and CDR2 sequences are MGHRA and YSYEKL. The CDR3 has 16 amino acids. This CDR3 is CASSPSPGPLVSHLHF. Written as DNA, the CDR3 is TGCGCCAGCAGCCCCTCCCCTGGGCCCCTCGTTTCACACCTCCACTTT.